This TCR beta chain stems from a study of blood T cell repertoires in COVID-19. In the study overall: Sites in the United States, Italy and Spain provided acute and convalescent COVID-19 samples.

Profiling relied on immunoSEQ multiplex PCR, and the TCRdb table lists in-frame clones only, not all of them. The sample has 150,000 to 160,000 clones, 80% seen once. Germline loops: CDR1 MGHRA, CDR2 YSYEKL. Trimming shortened V by 1 base and J by 4 bases, and 14 bases separated the two germline ends. The CDR3 contains 15 residues. This receptor was identified in a man between 60 and 75 years old with acute or convalescent COVID-19. Sequenced material: peripheral blood. The rearrangement uses TRBV4-1 and TRBJ2-7, with D possibly being TRBD1 (6 bases). The CDR3 region is CASSQVDQGQYEQYF. The CDR3 coding sequence is TGCGCCAGCAGCCAAGTCGACCAGGGGCAGTACGAGCAGTACTTC.